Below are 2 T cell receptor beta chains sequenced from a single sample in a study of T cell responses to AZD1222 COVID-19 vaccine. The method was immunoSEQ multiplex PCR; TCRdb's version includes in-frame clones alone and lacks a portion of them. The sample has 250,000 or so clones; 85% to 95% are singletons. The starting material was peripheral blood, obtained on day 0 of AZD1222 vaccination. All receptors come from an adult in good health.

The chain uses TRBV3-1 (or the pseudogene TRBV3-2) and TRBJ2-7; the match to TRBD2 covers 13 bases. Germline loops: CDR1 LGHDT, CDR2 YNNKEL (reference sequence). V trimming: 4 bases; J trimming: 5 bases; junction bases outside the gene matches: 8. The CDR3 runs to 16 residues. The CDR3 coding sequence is TGTGCCAGCAGCCCCCCGACTAGCGGGAGGTCTGACGAGCAGTACTTC. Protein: CASSPPTSGRSDEQYF.

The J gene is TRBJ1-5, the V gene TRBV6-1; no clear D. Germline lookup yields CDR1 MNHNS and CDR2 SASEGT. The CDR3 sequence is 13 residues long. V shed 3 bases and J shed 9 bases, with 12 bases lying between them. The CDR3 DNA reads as TGTGCCAGCAGTGAGGCCGGTAAATGGCCCCAGCATTTT. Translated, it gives CASSEAGKWPQHF.